These T cell receptor beta chains were read from a single sample in a study of T cell responses to AZD1222 COVID-19 vaccine. Profiled with immunoSEQ multiplex PCR; TCRdb holds only in-frame clones, not every one. The sample includes about 140,000 clones, 80% to 95% of them seen just once. The specimen comprised peripheral blood, sampled on day 0 of AZD1222 vaccination. The receptors were sampled from an adult in good health. Both conserved end residues are part of each CDR3. The D gene is left open where the match is weak. Some rows mark clone size as missing; the rest say once, few, many or name a class of expanded clone.

DNA: TGTGCCAGCAGCTTCGGGCAGGCGAACACTGAAGCTTTCTTT; CDR3: CASSFGQANTEAFF; J: TRBJ1-1; V: TRBV11-2; D: -; size: once
DNA: TGTGCCAGCAGCCATTTGACGGGGGACTACAATGAGCAGTTCTTC; CDR3: CASSHLTGDYNEQFF; J: TRBJ2-1; V: TRBV3-1/TRBV3-2; D: -; size: -
DNA: TGTGCCACCAGCACGGGCGGCACGCTGGGGGCGGATCATGGCTACACCTTC; CDR3: CATSTGGTLGADHGYTF; J: TRBJ1-2; V: TRBV15; D: -; size: once
DNA: TGTGCCAGCAGCTTAGTCTTGGGGGGAAATTCACCCCTCCACTTT; CDR3: CASSLVLGGNSPLHF; J: TRBJ1-6; V: TRBV7-2; D: -; size: -
DNA: TGTGCCAGCAGCCATCCCGGGGGACTAGCGGGAATTGGAGCTTCCTACGAGCAGTACTTC; CDR3: CASSHPGGLAGIGASYEQYF; J: TRBJ2-7; V: TRBV14; D: TRBD2; size: -
DNA: TGTGCCAGTAGTCCCGGACAGGGATATAACTATGGCTACACCTTC; CDR3: CASSPGQGYNYGYTF; J: TRBJ1-2; V: TRBV19; D: TRBD1; size: -
DNA: TGTGTGATACGAACTAGCGGAGGACTCTACGAGCAGTACTTC; CDR3: CVIRTSGGLYEQYF; J: TRBJ2-7; V: TRBV6-5; D: TRBD2; size: -
DNA: TGTGCCAGCAGTCTTTCGTACACTGAAGCTTTCTTT; CDR3: CASSLSYTEAFF; J: TRBJ1-1; V: TRBV28; D: -; size: -
DNA: TGCGCCAGCAGCCCTCGGGCGGGCACCTACGAGCAGTACTTC; CDR3: CASSPRAGTYEQYF; J: TRBJ2-7; V: TRBV5-1; D: -; size: -
DNA: TGTGCCACCAGCAGAGATGGACCGCCTGGAAACATTCAGTACTTC; CDR3: CATSRDGPPGNIQYF; J: TRBJ2-4; V: TRBV15; D: -; size: -
DNA: TGTGCCACCAGCAGAGCGTTTGGAGTTGGGGAAAAACTGTTTTTT; CDR3: CATSRAFGVGEKLFF; J: TRBJ1-4; V: TRBV15; D: -; size: -
DNA: TGTGCCAGCTCACCTAGGCAGGGGAATATCGATGAGCAGTTCTTC; CDR3: CASSPRQGNIDEQFF; J: TRBJ2-1; V: TRBV18; D: -; size: -
DNA: TGTGCCAGCAGCCCACAGGGGGCTGGCACTGAAGCTTTCTTT; CDR3: CASSPQGAGTEAFF; J: TRBJ1-1; V: TRBV7-2; D: TRBD1; size: -
DNA: TGTGCCAGCAGCGCTCCTGACAGGGGGCGGAATGGCTACACCTTC; CDR3: CASSAPDRGRNGYTF; J: TRBJ1-2; V: TRBV7-9; D: TRBD1; size: -
DNA: TGTGCCAGCAGTTTAGGGGGAGTCTACGAGCAGTACTTC; CDR3: CASSLGGVYEQYF; J: TRBJ2-7; V: TRBV28; D: -; size: -
DNA: TGTGCCAGCAGTCGCAACCGGGACAGAGTATACAATGAGCAGTTCTTC; CDR3: CASSRNRDRVYNEQFF; J: TRBJ2-1; V: TRBV14; D: TRBD1; size: -
DNA: TGCGCCAGCAGCCGAAATTACAGGGAATTAAGCTATGGCTACACCTTC; CDR3: CASSRNYRELSYGYTF; J: TRBJ1-2; V: TRBV4-1; D: -; size: -
DNA: TGTGCCAGCAGTTTAGCGGGAGGGCCCCACGGTGAGCAGTTCTTC; CDR3: CASSLAGGPHGEQFF; J: TRBJ2-1; V: TRBV28; D: TRBD2; size: -
DNA: TGTGCCAGCTCACCCGGACTAGTTTCCTACAATGAGCAGTTCTTC; CDR3: CASSPGLVSYNEQFF; J: TRBJ2-1; V: TRBV18; D: TRBD2; size: -
DNA: TGTGCCAGCAGTTTAACACTAGCGGGTCACCTCTTC; CDR3: CASSLTLAGHLF; J: TRBJ2-7; V: TRBV28; D: TRBD2; size: once
DNA: TGTGCCAGCAGCTTCTATCAGGGGTCGACTCAGCCCCAGCATTTT; CDR3: CASSFYQGSTQPQHF; J: TRBJ1-5; V: TRBV7-2; D: -; size: -
DNA: TGTGCCAGCAGATCCGGGACAGGGGCGTCTGGAAACACCATATATTTT; CDR3: CASRSGTGASGNTIYF; J: TRBJ1-3; V: TRBV9; D: TRBD1; size: -
DNA: TGTGCCAGCAGTTTATGGGCGGGGGTCTCCTACGAGCAGTACTTC; CDR3: CASSLWAGVSYEQYF; J: TRBJ2-7; V: TRBV28; D: TRBD2; size: -
DNA: TGTGCCAGCAGTTTAGTCATAACTGAAGCTTTCTTT; CDR3: CASSLVITEAFF; J: TRBJ1-1; V: TRBV28; D: -; size: -
DNA: TGTGCCAGCAATAACGCCGGGACAGGGTCCGCCGAGCAGTACTTC; CDR3: CASNNAGTGSAEQYF; J: TRBJ2-7; V: TRBV6-5; D: TRBD1; size: -
DNA: TGTGCCAGCAGCCCTACTGTGGAAAAACTGTTTTTT; CDR3: CASSPTVEKLFF; J: TRBJ1-4; V: TRBV28; D: -; size: -
DNA: TGTGCCAGTAGTATAGCGGGGGGTAGGATCAATGAGCAGTTCTTC; CDR3: CASSIAGGRINEQFF; J: TRBJ2-1; V: TRBV19; D: TRBD2; size: -
DNA: TGTGCCAGCACCCCCAGGGAGGAACCCTATGGCTACACCTTC; CDR3: CASTPREEPYGYTF; J: TRBJ1-2; V: TRBV5-4; D: -; size: -
DNA: TGTGCCAGCAGTGGGAAAATTCGGACTAGCGGGACGAACACCGGGGAGCTGTTTTTT; CDR3: CASSGKIRTSGTNTGELFF; J: TRBJ2-2; V: TRBV6-1; D: TRBD2; size: -
DNA: TGTGCCAGCAGCTTGCAAGGGTCGGGTGATGAAAAACTGTTTTTT; CDR3: CASSLQGSGDEKLFF; J: TRBJ1-4; V: TRBV5-4; D: -; size: -
DNA: TGCGCCAGCAGCTTGGTCCCCGGGGAGGAGACCCAGTACTTC; CDR3: CASSLVPGEETQYF; J: TRBJ2-5; V: TRBV5-1; D: -; size: -
DNA: TGTGCCAGCAGTTTATTTTCACAGGGTTTAGCCAAAAACATTCAGTACTTC; CDR3: CASSLFSQGLAKNIQYF; J: TRBJ2-4; V: TRBV28; D: -; size: -
DNA: TGTGCCAGCACCCAACTCCCGAAGGACAGGGCTAGCCCTGGCTACACCTTC; CDR3: CASTQLPKDRASPGYTF; J: TRBJ1-2; V: TRBV21-1; D: -; size: -
DNA: TGTGCCAGCCAACTCGGACAGGGGGCTTTTGGTGAGCAGTTCTTC; CDR3: CASQLGQGAFGEQFF; J: TRBJ2-1; V: TRBV27; D: TRBD1; size: -
DNA: TGTGCCAGCAGTGAACTTAACACTGAAGCTTTCTTT; CDR3: CASSELNTEAFF; J: TRBJ1-1; V: TRBV2; D: -; size: -
DNA: TGTGCCAGCAGCGTAACGGACAGGGCTAGGAGCACTGAAGCTTTCTTT; CDR3: CASSVTDRARSTEAFF; J: TRBJ1-1; V: TRBV7-9; D: TRBD1; size: -
DNA: TGTGCCAGCAGCCAAGGAGTTTCGTCAGCCGGGGCCAATGGCTACACCTTC; CDR3: CASSQGVSSAGANGYTF; J: TRBJ1-2; V: TRBV3-1/TRBV3-2; D: -; size: -